The clone carrying this T cell receptor beta chain has ten or more counts. The record originates from a study of read filtering for tumor transcriptome and immune sequencing. The overall study: Whole-transcriptome libraries were prepared after DNase treatment.

CDR1 is DFQATT, CDR2 SNEGSKA, per germline (reference sequence). The CDR3 loop spans 14 amino acids. The trim removed 4 bases at V and 2 bases at J, leaving 4 bases unmatched. Molecular barcoded adaptors covering alpha/delta and beta/gamma chains were used on 400 to 450 ng RNA. One entry per CDR3 protein results from TCRdb running MiXCR on the reads. The sample has 85,000 or so distinct CDR3 sequences; approximately 13% are singletons. Sequences were obtained from a population of CD138-negative cells sorted from bone marrow. This chain links TRBV20-1 with TRBJ2-1; 8 bases align to TRBD2. This receptor was identified in a donor aged 40 or older with multiple myeloma. The CDR3 loop is CSAISGSAYNEQFF. Written as DNA, the CDR3 is TGCAGTGCTATCAGCGGGAGTGCCTACAATGAGCAGTTCTTC.